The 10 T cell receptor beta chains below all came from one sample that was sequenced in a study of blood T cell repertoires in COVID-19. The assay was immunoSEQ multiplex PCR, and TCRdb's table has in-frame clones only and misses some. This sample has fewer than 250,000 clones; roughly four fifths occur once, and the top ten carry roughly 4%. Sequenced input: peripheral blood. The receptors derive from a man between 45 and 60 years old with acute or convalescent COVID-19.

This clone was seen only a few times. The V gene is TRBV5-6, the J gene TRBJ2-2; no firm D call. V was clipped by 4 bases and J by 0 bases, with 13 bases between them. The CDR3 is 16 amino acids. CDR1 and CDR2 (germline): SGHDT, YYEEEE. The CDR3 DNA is TGTGCCAGCAGCCCCTGGCCGAATACGAACACCGGGGAGCTGTTTTTT. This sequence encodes CASSPWPNTNTGELFF.

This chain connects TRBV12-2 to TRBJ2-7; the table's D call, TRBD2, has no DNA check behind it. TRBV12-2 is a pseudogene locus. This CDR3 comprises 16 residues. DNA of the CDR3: TGTGCAAGTCGCTTAGAGATGACTAGCGGGAGTGTCGAGCAGTACTTC. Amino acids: CASRLEMTSGSVEQYF.

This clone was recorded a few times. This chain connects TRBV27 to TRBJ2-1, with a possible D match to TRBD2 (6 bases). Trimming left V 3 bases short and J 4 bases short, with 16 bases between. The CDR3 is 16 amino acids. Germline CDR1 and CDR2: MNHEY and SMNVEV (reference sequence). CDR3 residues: CASSFGDSRSYNEQFF. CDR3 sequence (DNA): TGTGCCAGCAGTTTTGGGGACTCGCGGAGTTACAATGAGCAGTTCTTC.

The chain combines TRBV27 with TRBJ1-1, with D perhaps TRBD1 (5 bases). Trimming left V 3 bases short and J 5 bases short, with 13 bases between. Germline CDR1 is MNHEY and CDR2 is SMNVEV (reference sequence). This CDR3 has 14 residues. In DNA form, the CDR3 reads TGTGCCAGCAGTTTCCCCGGGGGAGGAACTGAAGCTTTCTTT. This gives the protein CASSFPGGGTEAFF.

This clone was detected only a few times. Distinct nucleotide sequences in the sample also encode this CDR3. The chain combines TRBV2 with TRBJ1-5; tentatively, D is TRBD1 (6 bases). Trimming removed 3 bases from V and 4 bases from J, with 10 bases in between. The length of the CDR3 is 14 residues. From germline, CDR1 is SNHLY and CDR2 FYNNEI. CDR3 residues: CASSDPRGNQPQHF. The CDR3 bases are TGTGCCAGCAGTGACCCCAGGGGAAATCAGCCCCAGCATTTT.

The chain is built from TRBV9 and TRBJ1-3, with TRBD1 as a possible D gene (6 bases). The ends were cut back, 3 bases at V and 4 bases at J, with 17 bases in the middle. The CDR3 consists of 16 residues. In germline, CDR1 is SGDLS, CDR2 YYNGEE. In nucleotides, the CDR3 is TGTGCCAGCAGCGGTCAACAGGGTACTCTAGGAAACACCATATATTTT. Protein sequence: CASSGQQGTLGNTIYF.

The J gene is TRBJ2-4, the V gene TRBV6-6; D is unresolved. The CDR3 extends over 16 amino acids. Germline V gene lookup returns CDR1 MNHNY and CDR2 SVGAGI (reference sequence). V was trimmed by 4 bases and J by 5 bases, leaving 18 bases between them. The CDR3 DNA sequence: TGTGCCAGCAGTTGGGCCCGGATGTCAGTGGAAAACATTCAGTACTTC. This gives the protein CASSWARMSVENIQYF.

CDR3 in amino acids: CASSFESYEQYF. As DNA, the CDR3 is TGTGCCAGCAGTTTTGAGTCCTACGAGCAGTACTTC. The chain combines TRBV12-3 or TRBV12-4 with TRBJ2-7; no definite D call. There are 12 residues in the CDR3. V lost 3 bases and J lost 1, with 4 bases in between.

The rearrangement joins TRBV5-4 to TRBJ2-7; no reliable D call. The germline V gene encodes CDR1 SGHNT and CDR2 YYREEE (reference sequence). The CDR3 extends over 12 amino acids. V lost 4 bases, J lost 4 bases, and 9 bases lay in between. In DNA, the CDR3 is TGTGCCAGCAGCACTGACAATTACGAGCAGTACTTC. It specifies CASSTDNYEQYF.

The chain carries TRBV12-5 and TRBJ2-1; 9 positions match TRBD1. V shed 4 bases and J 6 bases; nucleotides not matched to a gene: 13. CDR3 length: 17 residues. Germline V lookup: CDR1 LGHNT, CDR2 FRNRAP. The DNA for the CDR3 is TGTGCTAGTGGTTCCTCCGGGACAGGGCTCGGACGCAATGAGCAGTTCTTC. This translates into CASGSSGTGLGRNEQFF. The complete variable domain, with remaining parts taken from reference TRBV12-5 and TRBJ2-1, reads DARVTQTPRHKVTEMGQEVTMRCQPILGHNTVFWYRQTMMQGLELLAYFRNRAPLDDSGMPKDRFSAEMPDATLATLKIQPSEPRDSAVYFCASGSSGTGLGRNEQFFGPGTRLTVL.